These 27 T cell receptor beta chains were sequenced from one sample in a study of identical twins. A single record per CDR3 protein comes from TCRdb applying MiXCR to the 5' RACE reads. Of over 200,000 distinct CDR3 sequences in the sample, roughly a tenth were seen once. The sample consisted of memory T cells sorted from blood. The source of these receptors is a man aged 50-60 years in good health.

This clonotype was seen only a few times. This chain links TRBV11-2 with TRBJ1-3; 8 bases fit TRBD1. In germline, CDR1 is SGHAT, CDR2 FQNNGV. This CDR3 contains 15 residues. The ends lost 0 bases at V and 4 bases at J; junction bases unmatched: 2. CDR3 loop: CASSLDRTGGNTIYF. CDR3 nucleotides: TGTGCCAGCAGCTTAGATCGGACAGGGGGAAACACCATATATTTT.

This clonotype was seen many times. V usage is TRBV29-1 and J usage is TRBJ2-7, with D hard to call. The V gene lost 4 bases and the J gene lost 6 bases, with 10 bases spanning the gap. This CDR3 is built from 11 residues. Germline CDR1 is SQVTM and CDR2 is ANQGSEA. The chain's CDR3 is CSVGYRGEQYF. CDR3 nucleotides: TGCAGCGTTGGCTATAGAGGCGAGCAGTACTTC.

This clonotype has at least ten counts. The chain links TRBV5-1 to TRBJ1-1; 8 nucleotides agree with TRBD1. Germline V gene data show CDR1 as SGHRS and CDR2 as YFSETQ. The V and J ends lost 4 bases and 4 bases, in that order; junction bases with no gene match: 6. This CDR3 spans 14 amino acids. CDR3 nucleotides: TGCGCCAGCAGCCTACACGACAGGGGCACTGAAGCTTTCTTT. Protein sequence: CASSLHDRGTEAFF.

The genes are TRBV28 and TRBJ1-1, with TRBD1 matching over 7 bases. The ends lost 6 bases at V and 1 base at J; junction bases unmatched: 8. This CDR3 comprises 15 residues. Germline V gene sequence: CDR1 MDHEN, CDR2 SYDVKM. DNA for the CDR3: TGTGCCAGCAGATACAGGGGAATTGGGAACACTGAAGCTTTCTTT. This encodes CASRYRGIGNTEAFF.

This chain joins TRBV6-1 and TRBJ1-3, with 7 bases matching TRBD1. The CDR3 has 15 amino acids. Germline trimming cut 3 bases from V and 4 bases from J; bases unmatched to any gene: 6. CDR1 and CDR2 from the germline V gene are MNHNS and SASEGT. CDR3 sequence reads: CASSERQGAGNTIYF. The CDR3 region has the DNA TGTGCCAGCAGTGAGAGACAGGGTGCCGGAAACACCATATATTTT.

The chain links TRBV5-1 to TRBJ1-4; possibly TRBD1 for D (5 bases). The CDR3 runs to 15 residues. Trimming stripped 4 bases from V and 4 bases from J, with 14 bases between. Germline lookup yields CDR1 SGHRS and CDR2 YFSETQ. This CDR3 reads CASSMSGTVNEKLFF. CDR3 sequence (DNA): TGCGCCAGCAGCATGTCCGGGACCGTTAATGAAAAACTGTTTTTT.

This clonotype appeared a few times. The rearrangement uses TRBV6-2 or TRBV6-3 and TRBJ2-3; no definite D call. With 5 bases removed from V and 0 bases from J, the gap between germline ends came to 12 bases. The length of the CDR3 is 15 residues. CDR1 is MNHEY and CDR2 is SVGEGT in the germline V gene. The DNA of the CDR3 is TGTGCCAGCAGTCCGATCTCTAGGAGCACAGATACGCAGTATTTT. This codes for CASSPISRSTDTQYF.

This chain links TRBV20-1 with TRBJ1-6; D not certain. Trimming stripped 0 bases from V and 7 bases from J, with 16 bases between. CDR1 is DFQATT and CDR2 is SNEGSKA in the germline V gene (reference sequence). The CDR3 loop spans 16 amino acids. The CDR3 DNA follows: TGCAGTGCTAGAGATTTCAGGAAGCCTAGAAATTCACCCCTCCACTTT. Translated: CSARDFRKPRNSPLHF.

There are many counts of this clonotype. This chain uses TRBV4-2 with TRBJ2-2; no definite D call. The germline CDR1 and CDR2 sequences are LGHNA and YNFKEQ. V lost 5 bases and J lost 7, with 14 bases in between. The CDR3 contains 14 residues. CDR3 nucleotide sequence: TGTGCCAGCAGCGAACAGCCTCTCGACGGGGAGCTGTTTTTT. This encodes CASSEQPLDGELFF.

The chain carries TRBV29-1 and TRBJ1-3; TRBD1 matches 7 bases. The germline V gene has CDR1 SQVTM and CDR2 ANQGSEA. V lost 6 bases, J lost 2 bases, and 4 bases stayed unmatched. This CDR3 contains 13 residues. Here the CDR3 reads CSVQQGTGNTIYF. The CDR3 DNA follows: TGCAGCGTCCAACAGGGGACTGGAAACACCATATATTTT.

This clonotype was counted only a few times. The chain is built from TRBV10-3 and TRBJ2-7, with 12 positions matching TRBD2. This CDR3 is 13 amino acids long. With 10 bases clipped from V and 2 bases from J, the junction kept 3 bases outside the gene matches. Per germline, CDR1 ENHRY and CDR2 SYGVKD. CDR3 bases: TGTGCCACAGGACTAGCGGGAACCTACGAGCAGTACTTC. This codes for CATGLAGTYEQYF.

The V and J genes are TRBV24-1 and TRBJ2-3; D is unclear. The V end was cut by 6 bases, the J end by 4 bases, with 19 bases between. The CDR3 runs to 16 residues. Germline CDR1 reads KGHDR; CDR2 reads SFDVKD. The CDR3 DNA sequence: TGTGCCACCAGTCATTCGGACCGCGCCGCGCCAGATACGCAGTATTTT. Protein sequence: CATSHSDRAAPDTQYF.

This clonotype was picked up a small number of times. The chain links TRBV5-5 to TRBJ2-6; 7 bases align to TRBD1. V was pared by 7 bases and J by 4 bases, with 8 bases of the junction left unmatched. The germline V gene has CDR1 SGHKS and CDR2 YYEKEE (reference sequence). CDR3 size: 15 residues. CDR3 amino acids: CASGRQGSGANVLTF. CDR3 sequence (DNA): TGTGCCAGCGGACGACAGGGCTCGGGGGCCAACGTCCTGACTTTC.

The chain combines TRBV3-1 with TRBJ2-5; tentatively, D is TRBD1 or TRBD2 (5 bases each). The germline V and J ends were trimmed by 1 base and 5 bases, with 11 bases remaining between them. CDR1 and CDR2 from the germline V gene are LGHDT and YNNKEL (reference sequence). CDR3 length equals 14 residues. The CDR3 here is CASSQGGRRETQYF. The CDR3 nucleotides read TGTGCCAGCAGCCAAGGGGGCAGGAGGGAGACCCAGTACTTC.

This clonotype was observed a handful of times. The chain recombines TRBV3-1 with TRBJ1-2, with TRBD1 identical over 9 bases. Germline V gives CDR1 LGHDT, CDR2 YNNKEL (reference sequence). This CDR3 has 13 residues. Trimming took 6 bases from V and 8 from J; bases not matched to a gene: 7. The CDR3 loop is CASSRGQGEGYTF. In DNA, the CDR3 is TGTGCCAGCAGTAGGGGACAGGGAGAAGGCTACACCTTC.

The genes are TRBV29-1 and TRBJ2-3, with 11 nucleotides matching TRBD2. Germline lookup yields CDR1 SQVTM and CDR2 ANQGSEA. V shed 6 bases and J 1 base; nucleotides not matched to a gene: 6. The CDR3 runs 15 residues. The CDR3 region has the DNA TGCAGCGTCAAAATACTAGCGGGGGGCACAGATACGCAGTATTTT. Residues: CSVKILAGGTDTQYF.

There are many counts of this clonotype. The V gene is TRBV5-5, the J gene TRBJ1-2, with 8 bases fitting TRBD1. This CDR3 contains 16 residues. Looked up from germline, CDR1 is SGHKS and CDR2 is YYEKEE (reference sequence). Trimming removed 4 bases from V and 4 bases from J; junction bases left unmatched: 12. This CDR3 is CASSLQRPGQGYGYTF. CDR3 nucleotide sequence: TGTGCCAGCAGCCTACAGAGGCCCGGACAGGGCTATGGCTACACCTTC.

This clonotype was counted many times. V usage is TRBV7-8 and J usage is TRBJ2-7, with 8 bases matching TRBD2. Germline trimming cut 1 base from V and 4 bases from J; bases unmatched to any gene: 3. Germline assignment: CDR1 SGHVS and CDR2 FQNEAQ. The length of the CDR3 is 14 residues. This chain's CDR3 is CASSLVGGAYEQYF. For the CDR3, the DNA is TGTGCCAGCAGCTTAGTCGGGGGGGCTTACGAGCAGTACTTC. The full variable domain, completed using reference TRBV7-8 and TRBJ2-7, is GAGVSQSPRYKVAKRGQDVALRCDPISGHVSLFWYQQALGQGPEFLTYFQNEAQLDKSGLPSDRFFAERPEGSVSTLKIQRTQQEDSAVYLCASSLVGGAYEQYFGPGTRLTVT.

For the CDR3, the DNA is TGTGCCAGCAGCTTAGGACGGACAGGCAACTATAATTCACCCCTCCACTTT. Protein product: CASSLGRTGNYNSPLHF. The chain carries TRBV7-8 and TRBJ1-6; 7 bases map to TRBD1. J was trimmed by 3 bases and V by 1 base; bases with no gene match: 6. Germline V lookup: CDR1 SGHVS, CDR2 FQNEAQ. The CDR3 length is 17 residues. Filled out from reference TRBV7-8 and TRBJ1-6, the complete variable domain reads GAGVSQSPRYKVAKRGQDVALRCDPISGHVSLFWYQQALGQGPEFLTYFQNEAQLDKSGLPSDRFFAERPEGSVSTLKIQRTQQEDSAVYLCASSLGRTGNYNSPLHFGNGTRLTVT.

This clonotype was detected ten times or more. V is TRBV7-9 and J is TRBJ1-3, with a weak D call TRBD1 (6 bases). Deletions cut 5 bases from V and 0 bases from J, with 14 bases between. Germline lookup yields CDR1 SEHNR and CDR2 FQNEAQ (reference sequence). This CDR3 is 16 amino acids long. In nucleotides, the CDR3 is TGTGCCAGCAGCCTAGGACAGTCAAACTCTGGAAACACCATATATTTT. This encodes CASSLGQSNSGNTIYF.

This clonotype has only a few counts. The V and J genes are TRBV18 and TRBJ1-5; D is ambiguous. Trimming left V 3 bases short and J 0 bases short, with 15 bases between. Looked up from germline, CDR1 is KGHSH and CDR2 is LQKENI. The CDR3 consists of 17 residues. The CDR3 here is CASSPTPGTYSNQPQHF. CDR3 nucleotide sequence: TGTGCCAGCTCACCTACTCCGGGAACCTATAGCAATCAGCCCCAGCATTTT.

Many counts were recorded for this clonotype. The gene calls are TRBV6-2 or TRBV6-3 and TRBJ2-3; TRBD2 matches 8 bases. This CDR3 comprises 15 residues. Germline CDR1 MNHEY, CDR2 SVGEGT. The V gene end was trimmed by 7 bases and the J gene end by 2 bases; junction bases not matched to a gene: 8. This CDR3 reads CASTRASGFTDTQYF. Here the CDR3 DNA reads TGTGCCAGCACTCGGGCTAGCGGGTTCACAGATACGCAGTATTTT.

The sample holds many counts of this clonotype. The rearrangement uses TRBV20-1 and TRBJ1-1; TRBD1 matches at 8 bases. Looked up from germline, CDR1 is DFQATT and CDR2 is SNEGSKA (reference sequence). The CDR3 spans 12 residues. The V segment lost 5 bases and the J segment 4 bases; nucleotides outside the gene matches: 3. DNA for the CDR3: TGCAGTGCTCGACAGGGGATCACTGAAGCTTTCTTT. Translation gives CSARQGITEAFF.

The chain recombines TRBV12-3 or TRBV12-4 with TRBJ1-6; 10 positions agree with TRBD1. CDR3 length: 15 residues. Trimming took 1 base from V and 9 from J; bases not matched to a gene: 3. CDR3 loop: CASSLGWDRGSPLHF. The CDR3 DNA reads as TGTGCCAGCAGTTTAGGATGGGACAGGGGTTCACCCCTCCACTTT.

This CDR3 is CASSRGLDYGYTF. The CDR3 coding sequence is TGTGCCAGCAGTAGGGGGTTGGACTATGGCTACACCTTC. The chain combines TRBV27 with TRBJ1-2; TRBD1 is a possible D gene (6 bases). Germline V gene data show CDR1 as MNHEY and CDR2 as SMNVEV (reference sequence). Trimming stripped 5 bases from V and 3 bases from J, with 10 bases between. This CDR3 is 13 amino acids long.

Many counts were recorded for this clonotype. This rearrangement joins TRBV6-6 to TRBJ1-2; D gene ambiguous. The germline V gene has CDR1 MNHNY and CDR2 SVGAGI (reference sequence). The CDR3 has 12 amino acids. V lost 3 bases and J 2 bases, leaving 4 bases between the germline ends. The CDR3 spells CASSYLNYGYTF. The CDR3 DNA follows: TGTGCCAGCAGTTATCTGAACTATGGCTACACCTTC.

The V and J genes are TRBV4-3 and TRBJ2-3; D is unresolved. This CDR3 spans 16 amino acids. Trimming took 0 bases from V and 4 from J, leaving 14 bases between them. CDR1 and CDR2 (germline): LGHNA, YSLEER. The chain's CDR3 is CASSQDLQSAADTQYF. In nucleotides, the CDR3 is TGCGCCAGCAGCCAAGATTTGCAATCGGCAGCAGATACGCAGTATTTT.